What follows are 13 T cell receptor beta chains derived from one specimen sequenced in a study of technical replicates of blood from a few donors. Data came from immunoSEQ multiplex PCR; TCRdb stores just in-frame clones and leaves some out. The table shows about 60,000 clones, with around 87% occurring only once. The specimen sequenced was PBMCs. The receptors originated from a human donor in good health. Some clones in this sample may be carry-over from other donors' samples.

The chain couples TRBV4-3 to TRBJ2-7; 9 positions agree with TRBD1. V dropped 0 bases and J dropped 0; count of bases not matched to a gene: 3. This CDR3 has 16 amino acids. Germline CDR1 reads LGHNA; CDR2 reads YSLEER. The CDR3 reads CASSQDRTGVSYEQYF. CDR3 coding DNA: TGCGCCAGCAGCCAAGATCGGACAGGGGTCTCCTACGAGCAGTACTTC.

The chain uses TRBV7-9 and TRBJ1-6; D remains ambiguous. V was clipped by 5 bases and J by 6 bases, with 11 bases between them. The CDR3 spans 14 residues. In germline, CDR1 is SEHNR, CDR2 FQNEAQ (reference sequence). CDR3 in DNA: TGTGCCAGCAGCACCCATACTTTTAATTCACCCCTCCACTTT. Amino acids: CASSTHTFNSPLHF.

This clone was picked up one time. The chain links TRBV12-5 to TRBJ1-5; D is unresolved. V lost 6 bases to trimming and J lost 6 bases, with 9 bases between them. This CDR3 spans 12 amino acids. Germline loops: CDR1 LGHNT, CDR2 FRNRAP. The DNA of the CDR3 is TGTGCTAGTGGACAGACCGCTCAGCCCCAGCATTTT. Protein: CASGQTAQPQHF. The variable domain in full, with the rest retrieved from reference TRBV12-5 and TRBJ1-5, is DARVTQTPRHKVTEMGQEVTMRCQPILGHNTVFWYRQTMMQGLELLAYFRNRAPLDDSGMPKDRFSAEMPDATLATLKIQPSEPRDSAVYFCASGQTAQPQHFGDGTRLSIL.

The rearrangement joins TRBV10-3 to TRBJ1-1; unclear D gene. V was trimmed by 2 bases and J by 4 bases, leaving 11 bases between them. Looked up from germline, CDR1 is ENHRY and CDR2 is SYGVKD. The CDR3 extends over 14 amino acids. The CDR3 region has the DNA TGTGCCATCAGTGAGGAAGAGTCAGGCACTGAAGCTTTCTTT. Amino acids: CAISEEESGTEAFF.

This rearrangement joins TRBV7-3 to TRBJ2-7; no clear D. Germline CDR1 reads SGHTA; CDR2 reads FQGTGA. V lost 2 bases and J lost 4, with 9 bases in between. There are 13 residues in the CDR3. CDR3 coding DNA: TGTGCCAGCAGCTTAGGCAGAAATTACGAGCAGTACTTC. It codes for CASSLGRNYEQYF.

The CDR3 DNA reads as TGTGCCAGCAGCTTATGGGCTAGCGGGGGTACAGATACGCAGTATTTT. Encoded protein: CASSLWASGGTDTQYF. The V and J genes are TRBV7-3 and TRBJ2-3; 10 nucleotides match TRBD2. V lost 2 bases, J lost 3 bases, and 5 bases stayed unmatched. Germline V gives CDR1 SGHTA, CDR2 FQGTGA. The CDR3 totals 16 residues. Filled out from reference TRBV7-3 and TRBJ2-3, the complete variable domain reads GAGVSQTPSNKVTEKGKYVELRCDPISGHTALYWYRQSLGQGPEFLIYFQGTGAADDSGLPNDRFFAVRPEGSVSTLKIQRTERGDSAVYLCASSLWASGGTDTQYFGPGTRLTVL.

In DNA form, the CDR3 reads TGTGCCAGCACCCTCGGCACAGGGTCTGTCAATGAGCAGTTCTTC. It encodes CASTLGTGSVNEQFF. The rearrangement uses TRBV7-3 and TRBJ2-1, with D tentatively TRBD1 (6 bases). V lost 7 bases to trimming and J lost 6 bases, with 19 bases between them. Per germline, CDR1 SGHTA and CDR2 FQGTGA. This CDR3 comprises 15 residues.

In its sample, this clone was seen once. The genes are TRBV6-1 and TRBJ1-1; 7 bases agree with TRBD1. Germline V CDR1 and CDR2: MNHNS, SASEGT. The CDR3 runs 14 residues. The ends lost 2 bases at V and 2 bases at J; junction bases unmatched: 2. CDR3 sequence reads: CASSERDRNTEAFF. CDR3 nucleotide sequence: TGTGCCAGCAGTGAAAGGGACAGAAACACTGAAGCTTTCTTT.

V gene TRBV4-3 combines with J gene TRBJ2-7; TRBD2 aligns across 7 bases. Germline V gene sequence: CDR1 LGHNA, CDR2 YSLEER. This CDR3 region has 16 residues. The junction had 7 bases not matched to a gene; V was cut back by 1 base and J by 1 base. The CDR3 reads CASSQAFASGSYEQYF. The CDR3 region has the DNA TGCGCCAGCAGCCAAGCCTTCGCTAGCGGTTCCTACGAGCAGTACTTC.

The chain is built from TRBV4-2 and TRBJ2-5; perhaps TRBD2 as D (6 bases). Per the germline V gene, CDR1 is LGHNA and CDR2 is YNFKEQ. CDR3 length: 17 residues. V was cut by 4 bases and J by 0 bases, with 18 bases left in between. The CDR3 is CASSPGLRGQYQETQYF. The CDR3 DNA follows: TGTGCCAGCAGCCCAGGGTTGCGGGGTCAGTACCAAGAGACCCAGTACTTC.

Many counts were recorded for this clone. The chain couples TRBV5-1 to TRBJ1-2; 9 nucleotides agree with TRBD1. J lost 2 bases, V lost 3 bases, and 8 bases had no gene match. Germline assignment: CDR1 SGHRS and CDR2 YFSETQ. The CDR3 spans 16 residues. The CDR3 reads CASSSRGTGNNYGYTF. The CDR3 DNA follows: TGCGCCAGCAGCTCCCGAGGGACAGGGAACAACTATGGCTACACCTTC.

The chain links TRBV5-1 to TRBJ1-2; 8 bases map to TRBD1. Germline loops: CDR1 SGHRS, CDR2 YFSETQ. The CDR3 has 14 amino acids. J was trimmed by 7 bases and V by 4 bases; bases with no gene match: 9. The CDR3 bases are TGCGCCAGCAGCCAAGACAGGGGTTGGGGTGGCTACACCTTC. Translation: CASSQDRGWGGYTF.

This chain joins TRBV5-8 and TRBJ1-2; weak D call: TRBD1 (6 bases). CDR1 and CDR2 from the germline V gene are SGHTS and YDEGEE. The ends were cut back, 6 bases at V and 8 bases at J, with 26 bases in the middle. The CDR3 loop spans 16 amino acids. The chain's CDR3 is CASTKLGQHTTGGYTF. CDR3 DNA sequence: TGTGCCAGCACAAAGCTGGGACAACACACCACCGGCGGCTACACCTTC.